This is a list of T cell receptor beta chains from one sample in a study of identical twins. TCRdb re-analysed the 5' RACE reads in MiXCR, keeping a single row per CDR3 protein. Among 550,000 to 800,000 distinct CDR3 sequences, around 7.4% were seen once, and the ten largest hold over 1.5%. These data also formed part of another study, on yellow fever vaccine responses in identical twins.

The specimen was PBMCs. The receptors were sampled from a woman aged 18 to 35 in good health. CDR3s include the opening cysteine and the closing phenylalanine or tryptophan. A D gene is named only where the DNA matches it firmly. Part of the rows lack a size; the others show once, few, many or a class for expanded clones.

many	TRBV4-1	TRBJ2-7	TRBD1	TGCGCCAGCAGCCAAGATCAGGGACAGGGCAAGTACGAGCAGTACTTC	CASSQDQGQGKYEQYF
few	TRBV18	TRBJ1-4	.	TGTGCCAGCTCACCACCAGAAGAAAAACTGTTTTTT	CASSPPEEKLFF
few	TRBV23-1	TRBJ2-1	.	TGCGCCAGCAGTCAATCGATCCAGGGCGAACCCTACAATGAGCAGTTCTTC	CASSQSIQGEPYNEQFF
few	TRBV4-2	TRBJ2-7	.	TGTGCCAGCAGCCAAGAAACTAGCAGCTACGAGCAGTACTTC	CASSQETSSYEQYF
.	TRBV24-1	TRBJ2-1	.	TGTGCCACCGGGACTTTCTCCTACAATGAGCAGTTCTTC	CATGTFSYNEQFF
many	TRBV5-1	TRBJ2-3	.	TGCGCCAGCAGCCCCCAGGGCCCGTCGGGCACAGATACGCAGTATTTT	CASSPQGPSGTDTQYF
few	TRBV20-1	TRBJ1-6	.	TGCAGTGCTAGAGACACACAGGGAGAGAGTTCACCCCTCCACTTT	CSARDTQGESSPLHF
few	TRBV10-1	TRBJ2-1	TRBD1	TGCGCCAGCAGGGCCGGACAGGGCTCCCCCGATGAGCAGTTCTTC	CASRAGQGSPDEQFF
many	TRBV15	TRBJ2-5	.	TGTGCCACCAGCAGAGGAAGGGGCCAAGAGACCCAGTACTTC	CATSRGRGQETQYF
.	TRBV7-9	TRBJ2-2	TRBD1	TGTGCCAGCAGCCCCCTGACAGGGGTGATTTACACCGGGGAGCTGTTTTTT	CASSPLTGVIYTGELFF
few	TRBV4-1	TRBJ1-1	.	TGCGCCAGCAGTCGACATCAGGATAACACTGAAGCTTTCTTT	CASSRHQDNTEAFF
.	TRBV29-1	TRBJ2-5	TRBD2	TGCAGCGTTGCGGGACTAGCGGGGTTAGAGACCCAGTACTTC	CSVAGLAGLETQYF
.	TRBV20-1	TRBJ2-1	.	TGCAGTGCTAGAGGTTGGGCCTCCCGCGGATACAATGAGCAGTTCTTC	CSARGWASRGYNEQFF
few	TRBV12-3/TRBV12-4	TRBJ2-4	.	TGTGCCAGCAGTTTGGAGGATGCCAAAAACATTCAGTACTTC	CASSLEDAKNIQYF
.	TRBV20-1	TRBJ2-5	TRBD2	TGCAGTGCTAGACGTCTAGCGGGGACAGAGACCCAGTACTTC	CSARRLAGTETQYF
.	TRBV20-1	TRBJ2-2	.	TGCAGTGCTAGAGATCCGAATGGGGGCACCGGGGAGCTGTTTTTT	CSARDPNGGTGELFF
.	TRBV28	TRBJ1-6	.	TGTGCCAGCAGCAAGATTCTCGGACAGAGAGATAATTCACCCCTCCACTTT	CASSKILGQRDNSPLHF
.	TRBV20-1	TRBJ1-6	TRBD1	TGCAGTGCTAGAGAAAACAGGGGTAACGTGAATTCACCCCTCCACTTT	CSARENRGNVNSPLHF
few	TRBV18	TRBJ2-1	TRBD1	TGTGCCAGCTCACCAACAGGGGGCCGGGAGCAGTTCTTC	CASSPTGGREQFF
few	TRBV5-1	TRBJ2-1	.	TGCGCCAGCAGCTTGAGGATTGGCGATGAGCAGTTCTTC	CASSLRIGDEQFF
few	TRBV5-1	TRBJ1-1	.	TGCGCCAGCCGTCGGGAGGGAAACACTGAAGCTTTCTTT	CASRREGNTEAFF